This T cell receptor (beta chain) is from a study of blood T cell repertoires in COVID-19. Overall study: Some COVID-19 samples were acute and others convalescent; all came from the United States, Italy and Spain. T cells, B-cell-depleted T cells, or PBMCs supplied cDNA or gDNA.

Method: immunoSEQ multiplex PCR; TCRdb's copy keeps in-frame clones and lacks some. The sample consists of 400,000 to 550,000 clones, roughly 87% of them appearing once. This clone was seen a few times. The CDR3 loop spans 18 amino acids. V lost 0 bases and J lost 3; bases outside the gene matches: 5. Germline loops: CDR1 LGHDT, CDR2 YNNKEL (reference sequence). This sequence originates from a young woman with acute COVID-19. V is TRBV3-1 (or the pseudogene TRBV3-2) and J is TRBJ2-6, with 10 bases that match TRBD2. The specimen sequenced was PBMCs or T cells enriched from blood (not recorded which). The CDR3 protein is CASSQDQLAGVGANVLTF. Here the CDR3 DNA reads TGTGCCAGCAGCCAAGATCAGCTAGCGGGAGTTGGGGCCAACGTCCTGACTTTC.